What follows describes a single T cell receptor beta chain. Its antigen is not known. Trimming took off 3 bases at V and 4 bases at J, with 10 bases between the two ends. This CDR3 spans 13 amino acids. CDR1 is LNHNV and CDR2 is YYDKDF in the germline V gene (reference sequence). The data derive from a study of cytomegalovirus exposure and HLA in healthy donors. With 60 Vbeta and 13 Jbeta primers, the PCR was carried out. Sequencing used immunoSEQ multiplex PCR; TCRdb keeps in-frame clones, though not all of them. The repertoire holds under 200,000 clones, with approximately 86% as singletons. Among the donors, all were healthy bone marrow donors. Study-wide points: The authors excluded some V segments, including TRBV6-2 and TRBV6-3, as indistinguishable. Segments of the TCR beta V type were, in most cases, productive about 87% or about 30% of the time in an earlier analysis. Sequencing artifact likely explains a cluster of highly shared sequence variants.

The clonotype comes from a young woman in good health and CMV-seronegative. V and J are TRBV15 and TRBJ2-7; maybe TRBD1 (5 bases). What was sequenced was PBMCs. The CDR3 coding sequence is TGTGCCACCAGCAGTAGGGGTCCATACGAGCAGTACTTC. The encoded protein is CATSSRGPYEQYF.